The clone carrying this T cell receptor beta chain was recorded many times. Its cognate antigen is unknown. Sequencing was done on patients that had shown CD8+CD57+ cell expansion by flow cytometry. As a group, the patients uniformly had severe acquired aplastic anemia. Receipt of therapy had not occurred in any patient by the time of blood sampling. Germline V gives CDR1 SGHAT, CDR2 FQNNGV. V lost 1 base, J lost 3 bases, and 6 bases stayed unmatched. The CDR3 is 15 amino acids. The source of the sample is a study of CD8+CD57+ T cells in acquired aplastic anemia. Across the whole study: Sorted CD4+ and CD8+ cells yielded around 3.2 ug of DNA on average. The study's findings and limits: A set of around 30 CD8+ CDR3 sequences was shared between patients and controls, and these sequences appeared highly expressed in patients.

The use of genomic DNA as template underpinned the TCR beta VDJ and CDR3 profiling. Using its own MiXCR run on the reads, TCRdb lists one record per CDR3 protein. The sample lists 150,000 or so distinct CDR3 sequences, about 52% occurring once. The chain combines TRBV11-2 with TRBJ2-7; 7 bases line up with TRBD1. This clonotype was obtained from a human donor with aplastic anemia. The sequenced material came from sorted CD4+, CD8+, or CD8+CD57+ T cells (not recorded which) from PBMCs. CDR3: CASSLVGGNSYEQYF. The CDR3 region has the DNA TGTGCCAGCAGCTTAGTAGGGGGCAACAGCTACGAGCAGTACTTC.